Listed below are T cell receptor beta chains from one sample, sequenced in a study of blood T cell repertoires in COVID-19. Method: immunoSEQ multiplex PCR; TCRdb's copy keeps in-frame clones and lacks some. The data hold 200,000 to 300,000 clones, with 82% observed a single time. The sample consisted of peripheral blood. These receptors all stem from a woman aged 60-75 years with active or convalescent COVID-19. CDR3s leave out the opening cysteine and the closing phenylalanine or tryptophan.

CDR3aa: ASSLGTVPGDEQF
v_gene: TRBV5-1

CDR3aa: ASSLPTGSGYGYT
v_gene: TRBV28

CDR3aa: AWGGQGFAGNTIY
v_gene: TRBV30

CDR3aa: ASSLNGVGQGANIQY
v_gene: TRBV7-3

CDR3aa: ASSAQGLGQETQY
v_gene: TRBV9

CDR3aa: ASSRGGGNTEAF
v_gene: TRBV7-8

CDR3aa: ASSLEGGNEQY
v_gene: TRBV5-1

CDR3aa: ASSPRAGQGSDTQY
v_gene: TRBV18

CDR3aa: SVRGQGQAF
v_gene: TRBV20-1

CDR3aa: ASSEVFRGTEAF
v_gene: TRBV6-1

CDR3aa: ASSFDSGGAFETQY
v_gene: TRBV7-2

CDR3aa: SASETEAF
v_gene: TRBV20-1

CDR3aa: ASSSTRGAEAF
v_gene: TRBV27